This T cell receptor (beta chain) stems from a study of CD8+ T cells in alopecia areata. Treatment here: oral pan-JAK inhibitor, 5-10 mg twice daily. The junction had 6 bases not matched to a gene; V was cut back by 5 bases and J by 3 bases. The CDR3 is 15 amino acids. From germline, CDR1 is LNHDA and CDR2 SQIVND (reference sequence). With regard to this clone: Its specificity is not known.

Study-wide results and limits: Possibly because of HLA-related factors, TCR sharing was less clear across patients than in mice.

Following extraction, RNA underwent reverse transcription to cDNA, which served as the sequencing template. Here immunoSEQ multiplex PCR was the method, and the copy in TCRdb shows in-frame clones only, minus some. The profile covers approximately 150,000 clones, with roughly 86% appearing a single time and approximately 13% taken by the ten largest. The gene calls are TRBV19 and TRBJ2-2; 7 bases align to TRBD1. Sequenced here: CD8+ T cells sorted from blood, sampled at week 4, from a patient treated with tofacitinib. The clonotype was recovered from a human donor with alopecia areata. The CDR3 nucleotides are TGTGCCAGTAGTCTACAGGGGTCAGACACCGGGGAGCTGTTTTTT. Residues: CASSLQGSDTGELFF.